These T cell receptor beta chains were read from a single sample in a study of OX40 agonist ivuxolimab in advanced cancers. Produced via immunoSEQ multiplex PCR; TCRdb's table is partial and in-frame only. The sample yields 150,000 to 180,000 clones, 90% to 95% seen once. This material consisted of CD4+ or CD8+ T cells sorted from blood, taken in a trial of the OX40 agonist ivuxolimab. Every receptor here comes from an adult with an advanced solid tumor such as melanoma, head and neck, liver or kidney cancer. Both conserved end residues are part of each CDR3. A D gene is named only where the DNA matches it firmly. Size tells how often a clone was seen (once, few, many) or the class of an expanded clone, and some rows leave it out.

>.|TRBV28|TRBD2|TRBJ2-2
CASSLSTSGGTGELFF
TGTGCCAGCAGTTTGTCGACTAGCGGGGGCACCGGGGAGCTGTTTTTT
>.|TRBV29-1|.|TRBJ1-1
CSVAGVKAFF
TGCAGCGTTGCAGGTGTAAAAGCTTTCTTT
>.|TRBV5-8|.|TRBJ1-5
CASSLYLGSYNQPQHF
TGTGCCAGCAGCCTATACTTAGGGTCCTACAATCAGCCCCAGCATTTT
>.|TRBV29-1|.|TRBJ2-1
CSVEPSGSYNEQFF
TGCAGCGTTGAACCGTCCGGCTCCTACAATGAGCAGTTCTTC
>.|TRBV5-1|TRBD1|TRBJ2-5
CASSLLSGQGEGGTQYF
TGCGCCAGCAGCTTGTTATCGGGACAGGGTGAAGGGGGGACCCAGTACTTC
>.|TRBV19|TRBD1|TRBJ2-2
CASSIGTVNTGELFF
TGTGCCAGTAGTATCGGGACAGTGAACACCGGGGAGCTGTTTTTT
>.|TRBV9|.|TRBJ1-2
CASSPQPDNANYGYTF
TGTGCCAGCAGCCCCCAACCGGACAACGCTAACTATGGCTACACCTTC
>.|TRBV19|TRBD2|TRBJ2-1
CASSSGGASEQFF
TGTGCCAGTAGTAGCGGGGGGGCGAGTGAGCAGTTCTTC
>.|TRBV7-9|.|TRBJ1-2
CASSTAGGGSVGGYTF
TGTGCCAGCAGCACGGCGGGTGGGGGGTCGGTCGGCGGCTACACCTTC
>.|TRBV5-1|.|TRBJ2-5
CASRFFGEPGETQYF
TGCGCCAGCCGTTTTTTTGGGGAGCCCGGAGAGACCCAGTACTTC
>.|TRBV30|.|TRBJ1-3
CAWSIGTPGNTIYF
TGTGCCTGGAGTATCGGGACACCCGGAAACACCATATATTTT
>.|TRBV5-1|.|TRBJ1-5
CASSFDGDSNQPQHF
TGCGCCAGCAGCTTTGACGGAGATAGCAATCAGCCCCAGCATTTT
>.|TRBV19|.|TRBJ1-2
CASSIGRSYGYTF
TGTGCCAGTAGTATAGGAAGATCCTATGGCTACACCTTC
>.|TRBV29-1|.|TRBJ2-3
CTHSRWLTDTQYF
TGCACCCATAGCCGGTGGCTCACAGATACGCAGTATTTT
>.|TRBV27|TRBD2|TRBJ2-5
CASSATGTMETQYF
TGTGCCAGCAGTGCGACCGGGACTATGGAGACCCAGTACTTC
>.|TRBV11-2|.|TRBJ1-4
CASSIPRGKLFF
TGTGCCAGCAGCATACCAAGAGGAAAACTGTTTTTT
>.|TRBV6-5|TRBD2|TRBJ2-7
CASSLQGLGSYEQYF
TGTGCCAGCAGTTTACAGGGACTAGGCTCCTACGAGCAGTACTTC
>.|TRBV28|TRBD1|TRBJ1-1
CASSSIGQGTTFF
TGTGCCAGCAGTTCTATAGGACAGGGAACGACTTTCTTT
>.|TRBV7-8|TRBD2|TRBJ2-5
CASSLAPAAGWETQYF
TGTGCCAGCAGCTTAGCCCCCGCAGCGGGGTGGGAGACCCAGTACTTC
>.|TRBV11-2|.|TRBJ1-1
CASSPDRYGFAFF
TGTGCCAGCAGCCCAGACAGATACGGTTTCGCTTTCTTT
>.|TRBV30|.|TRBJ1-2
CAWSVGQSYGYTF
TGTGCCTGGAGTGTTGGACAGTCCTATGGCTACACCTTC
>.|TRBV10-3|.|TRBJ2-7
CAISHQLDEQYF
TGTGCCATCAGCCACCAACTGGACGAGCAGTACTTC
>.|TRBV28|.|TRBJ2-7
CASSLYEQYF
TGTGCCAGCAGTTTATACGAGCAGTACTTC
>once|TRBV5-8|TRBD1|TRBJ2-7
CASSLGGLSYEQYF
TGTGCCAGCAGCTTAGGGGGCCTCTCCTACGAGCAGTACTTC
>.|TRBV11-3|.|TRBJ2-1
CASSLDLQRSEQFF
TGTGCCAGCAGCTTAGATTTACAGCGGTCAGAGCAGTTCTTC
>.|TRBV19|TRBD1|TRBJ2-7
CASTKGTGSSYEQYF
TGTGCCAGTACTAAAGGGACAGGGAGCTCCTACGAGCAGTACTTC
>.|TRBV9|TRBD1|TRBJ1-4
CASSVGQGRVEKLFF
TGTGCCAGCAGCGTCGGACAGGGCCGAGTGGAAAAACTGTTTTTT
>.|TRBV11-1|TRBD1|TRBJ1-2
CASSPRDRGIYGYTF
TGTGCCAGCAGCCCGCGGGACAGGGGGATCTATGGCTACACCTTC
>few|TRBV29-1|TRBD2|TRBJ2-3
CSVDSGGGTDTQYF
TGCAGCGTTGACAGCGGGGGGGGCACAGATACGCAGTATTTT
>.|TRBV20-1|TRBD2|TRBJ2-1
CSARGRGAQFF
TGCAGTGCTAGAGGGCGGGGGGCACAGTTCTTC
>.|TRBV7-2|TRBD2|TRBJ2-1
CASSLAGTTYNEQFF
TGTGCCAGCAGCTTAGCCGGGACTACCTACAATGAGCAGTTCTTC
>.|TRBV20-1|.|TRBJ2-3
CSARVGNTQYF
TGCAGTGCTAGAGTGGGGAATACGCAGTATTTT
>.|TRBV2|TRBD2|TRBJ2-3
CASTGTSGGAGADTQYF
TGTGCCAGCACCGGGACTAGCGGGGGGGCCGGGGCAGATACGCAGTATTTT
>.|TRBV15|TRBD1|TRBJ2-5
CATSREGGTEKQETQYF
TGTGCCACCAGCAGAGAAGGTGGGACAGAGAAACAAGAGACCCAGTACTTC
>once|TRBV5-6|.|TRBJ1-5
CASSLLALPGQPQHF
TGTGCCAGCAGCTTGCTTGCCCTCCCCGGCCAGCCCCAGCATTTT
>.|TRBV29-1|.|TRBJ2-3
CSAHRVGTDTQYF
TGCAGCGCCCACAGGGTTGGGACAGATACGCAGTATTTT
>.|TRBV7-6|TRBD2|TRBJ2-6
CASSHPLAGGRRGANVLTF
TGTGCCAGCAGCCATCCTCTAGCGGGGGGGCGTCGAGGGGCCAACGTCCTGACTTTC
>few|TRBV7-2|.|TRBJ2-5
CASSFQETQYF
TGTGCCAGCAGCTTCCAAGAGACCCAGTACTTC
>.|TRBV9|TRBD1|TRBJ1-1
CASSVAGGQGPPEAFF
TGTGCCAGCAGCGTAGCGGGTGGACAGGGTCCCCCTGAAGCTTTCTTT
>once|TRBV29-1|TRBD1|TRBJ1-5
CSAMDRGLGQPQHF
TGCAGCGCCATGGACAGGGGGCTAGGGCAGCCCCAGCATTTT
>.|TRBV10-3|TRBD1|TRBJ2-7
CAIRGQGDEQYF
TGTGCCATCAGGGGACAGGGGGACGAGCAGTACTTC
>once|TRBV5-4|.|TRBJ2-7
CASSVGGYSYEQYF
TGTGCCAGCAGCGTGGGCGGTTACTCCTACGAGCAGTACTTC
>.|TRBV2|.|TRBJ2-2
CASSPSTGELFF
TGTGCCAGCAGTCCTAGTACCGGGGAGCTGTTTTTT
>.|TRBV28|TRBD2|TRBJ2-1
CASGTGGIYNEQFF
TGTGCCAGCGGGACGGGAGGGATATACAATGAGCAGTTCTTC
>.|TRBV9|TRBD1|TRBJ1-3
CASGGGQGSGNTIYF
TGTGCCAGCGGAGGAGGACAGGGCTCCGGAAACACCATATATTTT
>.|TRBV7-9|.|TRBJ2-3
CASTSYTQYF
TGTGCCAGCACCTCCTATACGCAGTATTTT
>.|TRBV5-4|TRBD1|TRBJ1-4
CASSSIQGASNEKLFF
TGTGCCAGCAGCTCCATACAGGGGGCATCTAATGAAAAACTGTTTTTT
>.|TRBV7-2|.|TRBJ1-6
CASTFGSSYNSPLHF
TGTGCCAGCACCTTCGGGAGCTCCTATAATTCACCCCTCCACTTT
>.|TRBV4-3|.|TRBJ1-6
CASSQALAAGTNSPLHF
TGCGCCAGCAGCCAAGCCCTCGCGGCAGGAACCAATTCACCCCTCCACTTT
>.|TRBV5-4|TRBD2|TRBJ2-3
CASSLNSGPSTDTQYF
TGTGCCAGCAGCTTGAATAGCGGGCCGAGCACAGATACGCAGTATTTT
>.|TRBV5-1|.|TRBJ1-3
CASSPHHAGTRSPGNTIYF
TGCGCCAGCAGCCCACACCATGCCGGGACACGGTCCCCTGGAAACACCATATATTTT
>once|TRBV5-6|.|TRBJ2-7
CASSLYLRGYEQYF
TGTGCCAGCAGCTTGTACCTCCGGGGTTACGAGCAGTACTTC
>.|TRBV10-3|.|TRBJ2-2
CAINGVGTGELFF
TGTGCCATCAATGGGGTGGGCACCGGGGAGCTGTTTTTT
>.|TRBV20-1|.|TRBJ2-3
CSASVGATQYF
TGCAGTGCTAGTGTGGGTGCTACGCAGTATTTT
>.|TRBV19|.|TRBJ1-2
CASSNPGFASYTF
TGTGCCAGTAGTAACCCCGGGTTCGCTAGCTACACCTTC
>.|TRBV4-1|TRBD1|TRBJ2-1
CASSEGGQGYNEQFF
TGCGCCAGCAGCGAAGGGGGACAGGGATACAATGAGCAGTTCTTC